The 8 T cell receptor beta chains reported below all come from one sample, sequenced in a study of CD8 T cells in ankylosing spondylitis. MiXCR, run by TCRdb on the 5' RACE reads, gives a single entry per CDR3 protein. The sample comprises a few hundred thousand distinct CDR3 sequences, 15% to 25% of which are singletons, and roughly 7.4% rests with the top ten. The sequencing input was blood, either unsorted or a sorted T cell fraction (not recorded which). The receptors originated from a male donor with ankylosing spondylitis or in good health (not recorded which).

The CDR3, as DNA: TGCAGTGCGGCGGACATTTACTACGAGCAGTACGTC. Encoded protein: CSAADIYYEQYV. V gene TRBV20-1 combines with J gene TRBJ2-7; possibly TRBD1 for D (5 bases). The V and J ends lost 6 bases and 3 bases respectively, with 12 bases between them. The CDR3 length is 12 residues. Germline V CDR1 and CDR2: DFQATT, SNEGSKA (reference sequence).

The sample holds a few counts of this clonotype. The chain has TRBV5-1 and TRBJ2-1, with 12 bases aligning to TRBD1. The CDR3 contains 17 residues. Germline V lookup: CDR1 SGHRS, CDR2 YFSETQ. Unmatched junction bases numbered 5, after V lost 4 bases and J lost 0 bases. CDR3 in DNA: TGCGCCAGCAGCAGGGGACAGGGGGCGGTCTCCTACAATGAGCAGTTCTTC. Its translation: CASSRGQGAVSYNEQFF. The variable domain in full, with the rest retrieved from reference TRBV5-1 and TRBJ2-1, is KAGVTQTPRYLIKTRGQQVTLSCSPISGHRSVSWYQQTPGQGLQFLFEYFSETQRNKGNFPGRFSGRQFSNSRSEMNVSTLELGDSALYLCASSRGQGAVSYNEQFFGPGTRLTVL.

This clonotype was seen at least ten times. The chain carries TRBV12-3 or TRBV12-4 and TRBJ1-2, with a weak D call TRBD1 (5 bases). The CDR3 length is 13 residues. Trimming pared 3 bases from V and 2 bases from J, leaving 7 bases between. The DNA of the CDR3 is TGTGCCAGCAGTTTGCCAGGGAACTATGGCTACACCTTC. Translated, it gives CASSLPGNYGYTF.

This clonotype has just a few counts. The rearrangement uses TRBV19 and TRBJ1-2, with 9 positions matching TRBD1. The CDR3 loop spans 14 amino acids. J lost 5 bases, V lost 6 bases, and 7 bases had no gene match. Germline V gene sequence: CDR1 LNHDA, CDR2 SQIVND (reference sequence). The CDR3 DNA reads TGTGCCAGTAGCAGGGACAGGGCGTCTTATGGCTACACCTTC. The encoded protein is CASSRDRASYGYTF.

This clonotype showed up just a few times. This chain connects TRBV25-1 to TRBJ2-1; D is perhaps TRBD2 (6 bases). The length of the CDR3 is 16 residues. Trimming cost V 3 bases and J 2 bases, with 14 bases left between them. Germline CDR1 reads MGHDK; CDR2 reads SYGVNS. CDR3 nucleotides: TGTGCCAGCAGTGATGCAGGGAGACTAGCCTACAATGAGCAGTTCTTC. Its protein product is CASSDAGRLAYNEQFF.

The CDR3 region has the DNA TGTGCCAGCAGGAGTTGGAGGGCCTCGAACACCGGGGAGCTGTTTTTT. It codes for CASRSWRASNTGELFF. The chain recombines TRBV28 with TRBJ2-2, with D maybe TRBD2 (6 bases). V was shortened by 6 bases and J by 0 bases, with 14 bases between the two germline ends. The CDR3 length is 16 residues. Germline V CDR1 and CDR2: MDHEN, SYDVKM.

This clonotype occurred a few times. The V gene is TRBV29-1, the J gene TRBJ2-1; 15 bases agree with TRBD2. Unmatched junction bases numbered 16, after V lost 7 bases and J lost 0 bases. The germline gives CDR1 SQVTM, CDR2 ANQGSEA. This CDR3 comprises 20 residues. The CDR3 coding sequence is TGCAGCGCCCCTCCCCCGGGACTAGCGGGAGGCTTTAGCTCCTACAATGAGCAGTTCTTC. Translating gives CSAPPPGLAGGFSSYNEQFF.

This clonotype was observed a handful of times. The chain links TRBV5-1 to TRBJ1-4; D gene unclear. There are 16 residues in the CDR3. Germline V gene lookup returns CDR1 SGHRS and CDR2 YFSETQ. Trimming cost V 0 bases and J 5 bases, with 14 bases left between them. The CDR3 nucleotides are TGCGCCAGCAGCTTGGGCACGAGGCAGAGGAATGAAAAACTGTTTTTT. Its protein product is CASSLGTRQRNEKLFF.